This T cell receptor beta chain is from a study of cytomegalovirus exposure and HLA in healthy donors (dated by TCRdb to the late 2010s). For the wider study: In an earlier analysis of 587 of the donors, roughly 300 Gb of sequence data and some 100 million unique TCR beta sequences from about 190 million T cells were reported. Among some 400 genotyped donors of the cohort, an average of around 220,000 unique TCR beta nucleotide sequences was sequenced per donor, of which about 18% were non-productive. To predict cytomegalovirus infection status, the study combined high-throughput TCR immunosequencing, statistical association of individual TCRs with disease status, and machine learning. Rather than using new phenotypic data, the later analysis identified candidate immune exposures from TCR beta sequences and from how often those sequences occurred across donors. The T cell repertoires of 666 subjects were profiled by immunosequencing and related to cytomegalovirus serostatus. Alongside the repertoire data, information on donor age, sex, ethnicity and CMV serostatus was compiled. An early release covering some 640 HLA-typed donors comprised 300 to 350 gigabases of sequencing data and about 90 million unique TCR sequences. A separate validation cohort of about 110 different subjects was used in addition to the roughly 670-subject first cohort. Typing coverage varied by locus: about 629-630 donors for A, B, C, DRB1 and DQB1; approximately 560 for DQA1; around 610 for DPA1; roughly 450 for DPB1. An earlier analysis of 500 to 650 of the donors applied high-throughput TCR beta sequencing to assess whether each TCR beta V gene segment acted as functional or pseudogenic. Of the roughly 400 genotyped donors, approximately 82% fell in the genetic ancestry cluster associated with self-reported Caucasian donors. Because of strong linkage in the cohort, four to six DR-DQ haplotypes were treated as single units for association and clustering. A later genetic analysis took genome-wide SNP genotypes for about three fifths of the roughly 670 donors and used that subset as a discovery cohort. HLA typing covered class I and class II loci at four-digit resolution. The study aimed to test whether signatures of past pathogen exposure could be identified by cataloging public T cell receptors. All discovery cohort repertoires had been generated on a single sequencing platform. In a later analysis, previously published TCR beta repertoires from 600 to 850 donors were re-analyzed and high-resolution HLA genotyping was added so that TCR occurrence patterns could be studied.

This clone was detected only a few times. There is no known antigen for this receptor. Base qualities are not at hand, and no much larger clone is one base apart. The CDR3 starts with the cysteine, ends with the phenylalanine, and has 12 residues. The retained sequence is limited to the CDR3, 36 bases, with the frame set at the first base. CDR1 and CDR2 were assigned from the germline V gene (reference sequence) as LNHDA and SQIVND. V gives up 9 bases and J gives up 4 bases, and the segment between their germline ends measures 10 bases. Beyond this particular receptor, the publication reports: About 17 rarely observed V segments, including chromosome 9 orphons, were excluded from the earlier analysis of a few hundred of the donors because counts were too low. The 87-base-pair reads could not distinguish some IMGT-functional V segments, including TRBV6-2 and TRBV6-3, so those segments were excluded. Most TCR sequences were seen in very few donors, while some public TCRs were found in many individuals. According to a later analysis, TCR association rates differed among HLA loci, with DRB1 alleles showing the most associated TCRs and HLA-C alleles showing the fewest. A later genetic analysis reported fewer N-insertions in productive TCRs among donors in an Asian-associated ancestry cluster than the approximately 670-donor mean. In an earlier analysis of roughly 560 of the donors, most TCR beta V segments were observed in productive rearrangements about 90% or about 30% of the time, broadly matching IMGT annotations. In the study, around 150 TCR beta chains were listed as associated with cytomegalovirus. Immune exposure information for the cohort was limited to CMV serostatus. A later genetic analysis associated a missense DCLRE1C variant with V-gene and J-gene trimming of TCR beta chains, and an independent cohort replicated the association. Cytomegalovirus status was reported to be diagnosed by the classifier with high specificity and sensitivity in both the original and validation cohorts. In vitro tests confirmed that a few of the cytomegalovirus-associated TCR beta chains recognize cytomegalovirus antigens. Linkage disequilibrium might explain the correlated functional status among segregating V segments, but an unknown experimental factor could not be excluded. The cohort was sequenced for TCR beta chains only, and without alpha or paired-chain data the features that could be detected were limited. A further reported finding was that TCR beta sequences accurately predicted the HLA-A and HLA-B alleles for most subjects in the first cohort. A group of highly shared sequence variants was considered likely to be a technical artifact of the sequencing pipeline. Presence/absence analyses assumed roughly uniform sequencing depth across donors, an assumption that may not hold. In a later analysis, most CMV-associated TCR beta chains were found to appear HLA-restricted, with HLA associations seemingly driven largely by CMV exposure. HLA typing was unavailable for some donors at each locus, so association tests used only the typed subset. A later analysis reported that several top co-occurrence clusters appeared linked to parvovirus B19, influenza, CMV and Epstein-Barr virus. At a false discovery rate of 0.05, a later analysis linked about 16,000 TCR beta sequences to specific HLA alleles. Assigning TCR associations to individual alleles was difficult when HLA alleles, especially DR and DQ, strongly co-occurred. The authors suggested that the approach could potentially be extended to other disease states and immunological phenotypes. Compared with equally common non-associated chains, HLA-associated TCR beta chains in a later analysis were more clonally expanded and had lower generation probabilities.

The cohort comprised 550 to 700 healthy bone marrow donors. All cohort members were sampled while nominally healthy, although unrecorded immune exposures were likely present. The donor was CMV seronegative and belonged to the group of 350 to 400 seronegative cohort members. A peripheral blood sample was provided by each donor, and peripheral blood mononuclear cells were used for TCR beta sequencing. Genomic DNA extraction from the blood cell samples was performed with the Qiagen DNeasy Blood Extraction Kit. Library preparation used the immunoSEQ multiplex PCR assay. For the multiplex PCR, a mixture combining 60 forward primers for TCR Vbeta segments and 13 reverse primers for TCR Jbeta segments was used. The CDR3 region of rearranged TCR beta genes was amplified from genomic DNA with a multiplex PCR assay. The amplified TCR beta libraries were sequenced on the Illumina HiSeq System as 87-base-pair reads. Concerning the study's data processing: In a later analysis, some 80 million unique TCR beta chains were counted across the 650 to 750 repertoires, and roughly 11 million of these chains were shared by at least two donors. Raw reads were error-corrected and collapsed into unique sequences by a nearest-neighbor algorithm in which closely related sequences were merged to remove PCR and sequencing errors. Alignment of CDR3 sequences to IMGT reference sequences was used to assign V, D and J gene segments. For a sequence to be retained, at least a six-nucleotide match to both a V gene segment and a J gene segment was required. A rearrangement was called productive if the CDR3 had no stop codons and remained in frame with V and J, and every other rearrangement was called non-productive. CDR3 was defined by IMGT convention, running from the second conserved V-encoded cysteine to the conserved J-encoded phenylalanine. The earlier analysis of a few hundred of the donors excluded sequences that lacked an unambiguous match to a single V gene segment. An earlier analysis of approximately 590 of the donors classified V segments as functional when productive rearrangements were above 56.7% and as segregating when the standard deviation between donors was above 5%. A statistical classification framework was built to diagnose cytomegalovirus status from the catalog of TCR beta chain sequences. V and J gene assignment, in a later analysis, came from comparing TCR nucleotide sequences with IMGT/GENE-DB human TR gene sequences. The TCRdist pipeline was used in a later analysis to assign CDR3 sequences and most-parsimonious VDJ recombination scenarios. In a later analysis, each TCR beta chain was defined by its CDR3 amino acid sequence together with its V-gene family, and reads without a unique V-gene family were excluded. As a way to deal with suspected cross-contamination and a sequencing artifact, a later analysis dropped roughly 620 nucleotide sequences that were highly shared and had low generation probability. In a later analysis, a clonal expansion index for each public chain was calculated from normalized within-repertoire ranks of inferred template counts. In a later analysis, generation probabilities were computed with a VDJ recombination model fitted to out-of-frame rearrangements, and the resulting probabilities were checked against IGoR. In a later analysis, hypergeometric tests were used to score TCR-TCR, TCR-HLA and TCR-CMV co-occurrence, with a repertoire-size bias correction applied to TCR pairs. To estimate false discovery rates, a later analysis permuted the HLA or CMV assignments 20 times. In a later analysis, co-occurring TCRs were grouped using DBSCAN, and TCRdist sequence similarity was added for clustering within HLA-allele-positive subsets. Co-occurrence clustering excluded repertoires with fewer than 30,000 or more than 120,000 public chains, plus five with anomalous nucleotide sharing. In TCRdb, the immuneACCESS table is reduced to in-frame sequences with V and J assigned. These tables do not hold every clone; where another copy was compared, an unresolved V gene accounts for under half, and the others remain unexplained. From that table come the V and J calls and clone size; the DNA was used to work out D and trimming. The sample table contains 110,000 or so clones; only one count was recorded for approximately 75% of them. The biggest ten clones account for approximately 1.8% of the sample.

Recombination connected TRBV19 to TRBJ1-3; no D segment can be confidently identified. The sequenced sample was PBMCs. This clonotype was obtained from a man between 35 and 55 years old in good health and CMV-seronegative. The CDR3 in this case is CASFSWGNTIYF. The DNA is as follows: TGTGCCAGCTTTAGTTGGGGAAACACCATATATTTT.